This T cell receptor (beta chain) was sequenced in a study of vaccination and CD4 T cells after COVID-19. Looking at the study overall: Post-COVID specimens were obtained a median around 100 days after diagnosis (range 35 to 161).

This clonotype was recorded a few times. Its antigen remains unknown. Cultured CD4+ T cell DNA underwent sequencing with the Oncomine TCR Beta short-read assay. Each CDR3 protein is one row after TCRdb ran MiXCR on the PCR reads. The data hold approximately 18,000 distinct CDR3 sequences, with roughly 29% observed a single time. The CDR3 runs to 16 residues. V shed 0 bases, J shed 1 base, and the junction held 1 base outside the gene matches. The V gene's germline CDR1 is SGHTA and CDR2 FQGTGA. Sample treatment: roughly ten-day PBMC culture with coronavirus spike peptide pools or control peptides (ViraFEST assay).

This TCR derives from a human donor with COVID-19. Sequences were obtained from cultured CD4+ T cells from blood. The chain couples TRBV7-3 to TRBJ2-3, with 10 bases matching TRBD1. This chain's CDR3 is CASSLTGTGGTDTQYF. DNA for the CDR3: TGTGCCAGCAGCTTAACGGGGACAGGGGGCACAGATACGCAGTATTTT. Based on the CDR3 plus reference TRBV7-3 and TRBJ2-3, the full variable domain is GAGVSQTPSNKVTEKGKYVELRCDPISGHTALYWYRQSLGQGPEFLIYFQGTGAADDSGLPNDRFFAVRPEGSVSTLKIQRTERGDSAVYLCASSLTGTGGTDTQYFGPGTRLTVL.